A single sample gave rise to the 27 T cell receptor beta chains below, sequenced in a study of blood T cell repertoires in COVID-19. Repertoires were generated with immunoSEQ multiplex PCR, while TCRdb's copy carries only in-frame clones and drops some. The data show approximately 230,000 clones, under 90% seen once. The source material was PBMCs or T cells enriched from blood (not recorded which). The receptors were gathered from a young man who had recovered from COVID-19.

This clone showed up just once. The chain carries TRBV20-1 and TRBJ1-4; maybe TRBD1 (6 bases). Trimming removed 3 bases at V and 4 bases at J, with 12 bases between. This CDR3 spans 14 amino acids. Germline CDR1 DFQATT, CDR2 SNEGSKA (reference sequence). DNA of the CDR3: TGCAGTGCTAGTGAGGGAGGGGGTAATGAAAAACTGTTTTTT. Amino acid sequence: CSASEGGGNEKLFF.

The J gene is TRBJ2-2, the V gene TRBV5-4; a possible D gene is TRBD1 (6 bases). CDR1 SGHNT and CDR2 YYREEE come from the germline V gene (reference sequence). There are 17 residues in the CDR3. V lost 4 bases, J lost 6 bases, and 22 bases lay in between. In DNA form, the CDR3 reads TGTGCCAGCAGCCAGGACCCAGGGGCTATTTCACCCGGGGAGCTGTTTTTT. Its translation is CASSQDPGAISPGELFF.

The chain joins TRBV10-3 to TRBJ2-5, with 11 bases matching TRBD2. Trimming took 3 bases from V and 5 from J; bases not matched to a gene: 17. Germline values: CDR1 ENHRY, CDR2 SYGVKD. The CDR3 loop spans 19 amino acids. The CDR3 here is CAISDGLWSGTSGGETQYF. Here the CDR3 DNA reads TGTGCCATCAGTGACGGTCTGTGGTCAGGGACTAGCGGAGGGGAGACCCAGTACTTC.

This rearrangement joins TRBV28 to TRBJ2-6, with 13 positions matching TRBD2. Germline CDR1 reads MDHEN; CDR2 reads SYDVKM. The CDR3 extends over 21 amino acids. The V segment lost 5 bases and the J segment 0 bases; nucleotides outside the gene matches: 13. DNA for the CDR3: TGTGCCAGCAGTCCGCCGGGACTAGCGGGATGGAGGGGCTCTGGGGCCAACGTCCTGACTTTC. Its protein is CASSPPGLAGWRGSGANVLTF. Full variable domain (remainder filled in from reference TRBV28 and TRBJ2-6): DVKVTQSSRYLVKRTGEKVFLECVQDMDHENMFWYRQDPGLGLRLIYFSYDVKMKEKGDIPEGYSVSREKKERFSLILESASTNQTSMYLCASSPPGLAGWRGSGANVLTFGAGSRLTVL.

The rearrangement links TRBV5-4 to TRBJ2-1, with D perhaps TRBD2 (6 bases). The V gene lost 0 bases and the J gene lost 4 bases, with 11 bases spanning the gap. The length of the CDR3 is 15 residues. CDR1 is SGHNT and CDR2 is YYREEE in the germline V gene (reference sequence). As DNA, the CDR3 is TGTGCCAGCAGCTTGGATGGGACTGGTTACAATGAGCAGTTCTTC. Translation: CASSLDGTGYNEQFF.

This clone was seen more than once but under ten times. The chain joins TRBV27 to TRBJ1-6; the D gene is possibly TRBD1 (6 bases). V was pared by 4 bases and J by 5 bases, with 9 bases between. Per the germline V gene, CDR1 is MNHEY and CDR2 is SMNVEV (reference sequence). The CDR3 totals 14 residues. CDR3 coding DNA: TGTGCCAGCAGTTCCGGACAGCATAATTCACCCCTCCACTTT. Amino acids: CASSSGQHNSPLHF.

This chain connects TRBV19 to TRBJ2-1, with 8 bases aligning to TRBD2. CDR1 and CDR2 from the germline V gene are LNHDA and SQIVND (reference sequence). The CDR3 totals 17 residues. V lost 2 bases and J lost 2; bases outside the gene matches: 8. The CDR3 loop is CASSITSGVTPYNEQFF. Written as DNA, the CDR3 is TGTGCCAGTAGTATAACTAGCGGCGTAACCCCCTACAATGAGCAGTTCTTC.

The chain recombines TRBV7-2 with TRBJ2-3, with 12 nucleotides matching TRBD2. Trimming took 4 bases from V and 5 from J; bases not matched to a gene: 4. Per germline, CDR1 SGHTA and CDR2 FQGNSA. The CDR3 is 15 residues long. In DNA, the CDR3 is TGTGCCAGCAGCTCGGAACTAGCGGGGGGAGATACGCAGTATTTT. As protein: CASSSELAGGDTQYF. The whole variable domain, remainder taken from reference TRBV7-2 and TRBJ2-3, is GAGVSQSPSNKVTEKGKDVELRCDPISGHTALYWYRQSLGQGLEFLIYFQGNSAPDKSGLPSDRFSAERTGGSVSTLTIQRTQQEDSAVYLCASSSELAGGDTQYFGPGTRLTVL.

This chain joins TRBV5-1 and TRBJ1-1, with 7 bases aligning to TRBD1. The CDR3 spans 15 residues. Unmatched junction bases numbered 19, after V lost 9 bases and J lost 8 bases. Germline V gene sequence: CDR1 SGHRS, CDR2 YFSETQ. CDR3 region: CATSATPDRTTEAFF. CDR3 sequence (DNA): TGCGCCACATCAGCCACCCCGGACAGGACTACCGAAGCTTTCTTT.

This chain uses TRBV15 with TRBJ2-5; D gene unclear. This CDR3 has 16 amino acids. CDR1 is LNHNV, CDR2 YYDKDF, per germline (reference sequence). V lost 6 bases to trimming and J lost 2 bases, with 19 bases between them. CDR3 DNA: TGTGCCACCAGGCTGGTGGGCGACCTGCCTCAAGAGACCCAGTACTTC. It is translated as CATRLVGDLPQETQYF.

The rearrangement uses TRBV10-2 and TRBJ2-7; 8 nucleotides align to TRBD2. The ends lost 4 bases at V and 0 bases at J; junction bases unmatched: 2. Looked up from germline, CDR1 is WSHSY and CDR2 is SAAADI. The length of the CDR3 is 14 residues. In DNA form, the CDR3 reads TGCGCCAGCAGTGCGAGCGGGAGCTCCTACGAGCAGTACTTC. It translates to CASSASGSSYEQYF.

The rearrangement uses TRBV19 and TRBJ2-1, with 9 nucleotides matching TRBD2. J was trimmed by 7 bases and V by 7 bases; bases with no gene match: 20. The CDR3 extends over 18 amino acids. Germline V lookup: CDR1 LNHDA, CDR2 SQIVND (reference sequence). CDR3 sequence: CASMSGGRASVIWNEQFF. DNA of the CDR3: TGTGCCAGTATGTCTGGCGGGAGGGCCTCTGTAATTTGGAATGAGCAGTTCTTC.

This clone was recorded only once. The chain is built from TRBV12-3 or TRBV12-4 and TRBJ2-3, with 7 positions matching TRBD1. This CDR3 has 13 amino acids. The trim removed 6 bases at V and 4 bases at J, leaving 4 bases unmatched. The CDR3 DNA is TGTGCCAGCAGGGCCACAGGGGCAGATACGCAGTATTTT. This translates into CASRATGADTQYF.

Written as DNA, the CDR3 is TGCGCCAGCAGCTTGGTCGTACTAGCCGACGCCTACAATGAGCAGTTCTTC. Translated: CASSLVVLADAYNEQFF. This chain uses TRBV5-1 with TRBJ2-1; tentative D call: TRBD2 (6 bases). Germline V gene sequence: CDR1 SGHRS, CDR2 YFSETQ. CDR3 length: 17 amino acids. V was shortened by 0 bases and J by 2 bases, with 15 bases between the two germline ends.

This rearrangement joins TRBV3-1 (or the pseudogene TRBV3-2) to TRBJ2-7, with D possibly being TRBD1 (7 bases). Germline V gene data show CDR1 as LGHDT and CDR2 as YNNKEL (reference sequence). This CDR3 region has 12 residues. Trimming removed 5 bases at V and 4 bases at J, with 9 bases between. The CDR3 loop is CASSAGGYEQYF. DNA for the CDR3: TGTGCCAGCAGCGCAGGGGGGTACGAGCAGTACTTC.

The chain links TRBV5-8 to TRBJ2-3; 8 nucleotides align to TRBD2. The germline V gene encodes CDR1 SGHTS and CDR2 YDEGEE. V dropped 4 bases and J dropped 0; count of bases not matched to a gene: 10. CDR3 length: 17 residues. The CDR3 loop reads CASSPASGLESTDTQYF. CDR3 bases: TGTGCCAGCAGCCCGGCATCGGGACTAGAAAGCACAGATACGCAGTATTTT.

The V call is TRBV24-1, the J call TRBJ2-2, with 7 bases fitting TRBD2. Germline V gene sequence: CDR1 KGHDR, CDR2 SFDVKD. The CDR3 is 15 amino acids. Unmatched junction bases numbered 7, after V lost 4 bases and J lost 6 bases. This CDR3 reads CATSDHGGSPGELFF. DNA of the CDR3: TGTGCCACCAGTGACCACGGGGGGAGTCCCGGGGAGCTGTTTTTT.

The chain carries TRBV15 and TRBJ1-2; no clear D. V shed 0 bases and J shed 4 bases, with 9 bases lying between them. This CDR3 has 14 amino acids. Looked up from germline, CDR1 is LNHNV and CDR2 is YYDKDF (reference sequence). The CDR3 spells CATSRDRVGYGYTF. The CDR3 bases are TGTGCCACCAGCAGAGATCGTGTCGGCTATGGCTACACCTTC. Using reference TRBV15 and TRBJ1-2 for the parts outside the CDR3, the full variable domain is DAMVIQNPRYQVTQFGKPVTLSCSQTLNHNVMYWYQQKSSQAPKLLFHYYDKDFNNEADTPDNFQSRRPNTSFCFLDIRSPGLGDTAMYLCATSRDRVGYGYTFGSGTRLTVV.

V usage is TRBV2 and J usage is TRBJ1-6, with 11 bases identical to TRBD1. Germline V CDR1 and CDR2: SNHLY, FYNNEI. The CDR3 extends over 15 amino acids. The J segment lost 6 bases and the V segment lost 7 bases, leaving 5 bases of the junction unmatched. In DNA form, the CDR3 reads TGTGCCAGCATATTGGACAGGGGGCCTAATTCACCCCTCCACTTT. Translation gives CASILDRGPNSPLHF. The full variable domain, with the rest looked up from reference TRBV2 and TRBJ1-6, is EPEVTQTPSHQVTQMGQEVILRCVPISNHLYFYWYRQILGQKVEFLVSFYNNEISEKSEIFDDQFSVERPDGSNFTLKIRSTKLEDSAMYFCASILDRGPNSPLHFGNGTRLTVT.

This sequence joins TRBV27 and TRBJ2-1; weak D call: TRBD2 (6 bases). V lost 3 bases, J lost 7 bases, and 16 bases lay in between. The CDR3 covers 15 residues. Per the germline V gene, CDR1 is MNHEY and CDR2 is SMNVEV (reference sequence). CDR3 amino acids: CASSLRGDQWNEQFF. In DNA form, the CDR3 reads TGTGCCAGCAGTTTGCGGGGCGACCAGTGGAATGAGCAGTTCTTC.

The chain employs TRBV10-2 and TRBJ2-7; 7 bases align to TRBD1. The V segment lost 6 bases and the J segment 3 bases; nucleotides outside the gene matches: 5. The CDR3 loop spans 13 amino acids. The V gene's germline CDR1 is WSHSY and CDR2 SAAADI. The CDR3 DNA is TGCGCCAGCAGAGGGGGCCCGGTCTACGAGCAGTACTTC. Its translation is CASRGGPVYEQYF.

This clone appeared once. The chain couples TRBV6-5 to TRBJ2-7, with a weak D call TRBD2 (6 bases). Germline V gene sequence: CDR1 MNHEY, CDR2 SVGAGI. V dropped 6 bases and J dropped 1 base, with 13 bases sitting between them. This CDR3 comprises 14 residues. The CDR3 DNA is TGTGCCAGCAGCCCCGGGAGAGGTTCCTACGAGCAGTACTTC. Its translation: CASSPGRGSYEQYF.

V is TRBV5-1 and J is TRBJ1-2; tentative D call: TRBD1 (6 bases). V dropped 4 bases and J dropped 5 bases, with 15 bases sitting between them. Germline V gene sequence: CDR1 SGHRS, CDR2 YFSETQ. The length of the CDR3 is 14 residues. CDR3 amino acids: CASSPQTGKYGYTF. In DNA form, the CDR3 reads TGCGCCAGCAGCCCACAAACAGGGAAGTATGGCTACACCTTC.

The CDR3: CASGLGGQGDANYGYTF. CDR3 in DNA: TGTGCTAGTGGTTTGGGGGGACAAGGGGACGCCAACTATGGCTACACCTTC. The chain carries TRBV12-5 and TRBJ1-2; possible D gene TRBD1, 6 bases. CDR1 LGHNT and CDR2 FRNRAP come from the germline V gene. The CDR3 sequence is 17 residues long. V lost 1 base and J 2 bases, leaving 17 bases between the germline ends.

The V gene is TRBV4-2, the J gene TRBJ2-1; D may be TRBD2 (5 bases). Trimming took off 0 bases at V and 15 bases at J, with 15 bases between the two ends. Germline V CDR1 and CDR2: LGHNA, YNFKEQ. CDR3 length: 13 amino acids. CDR3 region: CASSQESGRVRFF. The CDR3 nucleotides are TGTGCCAGCAGCCAAGAGAGTGGGCGGGTCCGGTTCTTC.

This clone was recorded only once. The J gene is TRBJ1-2, the V gene TRBV30; D not resolved. Trimming took 4 bases from V and 2 from J, leaving 8 bases between them. Germline CDR1 is GTSNPN and CDR2 is SVGIG (reference sequence). The CDR3 totals 12 residues. CDR3 coding DNA: TGTGCCTGGACCGAGGGAAACTATGGCTACACCTTC. It translates to CAWTEGNYGYTF.

The chain has TRBV3-1 (or the pseudogene TRBV3-2) and TRBJ1-2; 7 bases line up with TRBD1. Germline V lookup: CDR1 LGHDT, CDR2 YNNKEL (reference sequence). Trimming removed 4 bases from V and 10 bases from J; junction bases left unmatched: 12. This CDR3 is 14 amino acids long. The CDR3 DNA reads as TGTGCCAGCAGCCCCGATTTTAATACAGGGGACTACACCTTC. Translating it yields CASSPDFNTGDYTF.